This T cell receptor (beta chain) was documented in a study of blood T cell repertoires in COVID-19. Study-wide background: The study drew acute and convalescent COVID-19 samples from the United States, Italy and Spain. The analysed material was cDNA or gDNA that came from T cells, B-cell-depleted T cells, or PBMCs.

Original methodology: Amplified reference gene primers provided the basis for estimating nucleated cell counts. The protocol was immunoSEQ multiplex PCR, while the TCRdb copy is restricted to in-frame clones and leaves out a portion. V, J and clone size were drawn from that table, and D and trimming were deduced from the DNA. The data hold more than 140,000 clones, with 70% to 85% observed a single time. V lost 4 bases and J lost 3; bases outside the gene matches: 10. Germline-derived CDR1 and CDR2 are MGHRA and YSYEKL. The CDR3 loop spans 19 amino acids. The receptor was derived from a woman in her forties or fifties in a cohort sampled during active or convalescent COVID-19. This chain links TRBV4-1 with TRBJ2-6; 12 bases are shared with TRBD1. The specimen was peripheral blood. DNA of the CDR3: TGCGCCAGCAGCCCCACCGGGACAGGGGGCGCGGGTGGGGCCAACGTCCTGACTTTC. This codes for CASSPTGTGGAGGANVLTF.